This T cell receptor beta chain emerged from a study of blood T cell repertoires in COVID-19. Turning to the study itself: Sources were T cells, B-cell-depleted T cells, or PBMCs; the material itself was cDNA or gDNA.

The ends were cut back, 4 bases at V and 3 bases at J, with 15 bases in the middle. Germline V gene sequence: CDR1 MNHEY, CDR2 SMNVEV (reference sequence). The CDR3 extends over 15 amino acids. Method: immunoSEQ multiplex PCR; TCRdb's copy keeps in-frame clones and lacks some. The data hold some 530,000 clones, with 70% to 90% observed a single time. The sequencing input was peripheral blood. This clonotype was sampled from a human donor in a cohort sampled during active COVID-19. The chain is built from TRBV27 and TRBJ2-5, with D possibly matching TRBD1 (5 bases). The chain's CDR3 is CASSSRQPGKETQYF. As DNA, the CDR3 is TGTGCCAGCAGTTCCCGACAGCCAGGCAAAGAGACCCAGTACTTC.